Following are 25 T cell receptor beta chains from one sample sequenced in a study of blood T cell repertoires in COVID-19 (dated by TCRdb to 2018 to 2021). Libraries were prepared through the immunoSEQ multiplex PCR assay. As stored in TCRdb, this immuneACCESS dataset retains in-frame rearrangements with V and J assigned. A fraction of the clones does not appear; measured against another copy, unresolved V genes explain less than half of the discrepancy, and the remainder lacks a known reason. In this sample the table shows roughly 220,000 clones, 88% of which occur a single time. The ten largest clones add up to under 15% of the sample. The source material was PBMCs or T cells enriched from blood (not recorded which). Receptors originate from a woman aged 50 to 60 with acute COVID-19.

The chain uses TRBV7-8 and TRBJ2-5; 8 nucleotides line up with TRBD2. The trim removed 6 bases at V and 4 bases at J, leaving 16 bases unmatched. The CDR3 is made up of 17 amino acids. Germline-derived CDR1 and CDR2 are SGHVS and FQNEAQ. The CDR3 here is CASSRGPGGGNRETQYF. CDR3 DNA sequence: TGTGCCAGCAGTCGAGGGCCGGGAGGGGGGAACAGAGAGACCCAGTACTTC.

The chain combines TRBV3-1 (or the pseudogene TRBV3-2) with TRBJ1-5; perhaps TRBD1 as D (5 bases). Trimming stripped 2 bases from V and 6 bases from J, with 11 bases between. This CDR3 is built from 14 residues. Germline CDR1 reads LGHDT; CDR2 reads YNNKEL (reference sequence). CDR3 DNA sequence: TGTGCCAGCAGCCAATCTAGGGGTAGTCAGCCCCAGCATTTT. This gives the protein CASSQSRGSQPQHF.

The rearrangement uses TRBV6-5 and TRBJ2-5, with D perhaps matching TRBD2 (5 bases). The CDR3 has 14 residues. Germline loops: CDR1 MNHEY, CDR2 SVGAGI. V lost 2 bases and J lost 4, with 11 bases in between. The CDR3 nucleotides are TGTGCCAGCAGTTACGCGGGTCGGGGAGAGACCCAGTACTTC. Translated: CASSYAGRGETQYF.

The chain carries TRBV6-5 and TRBJ2-5, with 8 bases that match TRBD1. CDR1 MNHEY and CDR2 SVGAGI come from the germline V gene. CDR3 length equals 15 residues. Trimming cost V 6 bases and J 4 bases; bases outside gene matches: 10. The CDR3 bases are TGTGCCAGCAGCGATCCGACAGGGGAGTTAGAGACCCAGTACTTC. Encoded protein: CASSDPTGELETQYF.

The V gene is TRBV7-9, the J gene TRBJ2-6, with no clear D. Germline CDR1 reads SEHNR; CDR2 reads FQNEAQ (reference sequence). The CDR3 loop spans 15 amino acids. Trimming cost V 4 bases and J 0 bases, with 7 bases left between them. For the CDR3, the DNA is TGTGCCAGCAGCTCTTACTACTCTGGGGCCAACGTCCTGACTTTC. Translated: CASSSYYSGANVLTF.

The chain has TRBV7-6 and TRBJ2-3, with D hard to call. Germline CDR1 SGHVS, CDR2 FNYEAQ. Between the trimmed V and J ends, which lost 1 base and 1 base, there was a span of 3 bases. There are 13 residues in the CDR3. CDR3: CASSLVGTDTQYF. The DNA for the CDR3 is TGTGCCAGCAGCTTAGTCGGCACAGATACGCAGTATTTT.

The chain employs TRBV19 and TRBJ2-7; D possibly corresponds to TRBD1 (7 bases). Trimming left V 3 bases short and J 2 bases short, with 14 bases between. Per the germline V gene, CDR1 is LNHDA and CDR2 is SQIVND (reference sequence). The CDR3 sequence is 15 residues long. The CDR3 is CASSMVAGGTYEQYF. CDR3 coding DNA: TGTGCCAGTAGTATGGTGGCAGGGGGGACCTACGAGCAGTACTTC.

The genes are TRBV29-1 and TRBJ2-7; the match to TRBD1 covers 9 bases. V shed 7 bases and J 2 bases; nucleotides not matched to a gene: 6. The germline V gene has CDR1 SQVTM and CDR2 ANQGSEA. The CDR3 has 13 residues. CDR3 bases: TGCAGCGCCCGGGACAGGGTCCCCTACGAGCAGTACTTC. It is translated as CSARDRVPYEQYF.

Notes on this clone: This same CDR3 is encoded by further DNA sequences in the sample. The chain carries TRBV3-1 (or the pseudogene TRBV3-2) and TRBJ2-2, with TRBD1 matching over 8 bases. Trimming cost V 5 bases and J 14 bases; bases outside gene matches: 7. Per the germline V gene, CDR1 is LGHDT and CDR2 is YNNKEL (reference sequence). The CDR3 has 12 amino acids. The CDR3 loop reads CASSTRDRKLFF. For the CDR3, the DNA is TGTGCCAGCAGCACCCGGGACAGGAAACTGTTTTTT.

The V gene is TRBV19, the J gene TRBJ2-3; 10 nucleotides match TRBD2. This CDR3 has 16 residues. The V and J ends lost 3 bases and 1 base, in that order; junction bases with no gene match: 4. The V gene's germline CDR1 is LNHDA and CDR2 SQIVND (reference sequence). The CDR3 DNA reads as TGTGCCAGTAGTATTTCTAGCGGGAGTCGCACAGATACGCAGTATTTT. This translates into CASSISSGSRTDTQYF. Full variable domain (rest looked up from reference TRBV19 and TRBJ2-3): DGGITQSPKYLFRKEGQNVTLSCEQNLNHDAMYWYRQDPGQGLRLIYYSQIVNDFQKGDIAEGYSVSREKKESFPLTVTSAQKNPTAFYLCASSISSGSRTDTQYFGPGTRLTVL.

V and J are TRBV6-5 and TRBJ1-1; tentative D call: TRBD1 (6 bases). CDR3 length: 14 amino acids. Germline V gene sequence: CDR1 MNHEY, CDR2 SVGAGI. V was trimmed by 2 bases and J by 7 bases, leaving 14 bases between them. The CDR3 DNA follows: TGTGCCAGCAGTTACCCCGGGACATATGGTGAAGCTTTCTTT. Translating it yields CASSYPGTYGEAFF.

The V gene is TRBV7-3, the J gene TRBJ2-7; D gene uncertain. The CDR3 totals 12 residues. Germline CDR1 reads SGHTA; CDR2 reads FQGTGA. V was cut by 2 bases and J by 6 bases, with 8 bases left in between. For the CDR3, the DNA is TGTGCCAGCAGCTTAGACTGGCGCGAGCAGTACTTC. The encoded protein is CASSLDWREQYF.

The V gene is TRBV7-2, the J gene TRBJ2-3; tentative D call: TRBD1 (5 bases). Trimming removed 7 bases from V and 6 bases from J, with 11 bases in between. The CDR3 is 12 residues long. Germline V gene lookup returns CDR1 SGHTA and CDR2 FQGNSA. The CDR3 DNA follows: TGTGCCAGCAATACGGACATCGATACGCAGTATTTT. Translated, it gives CASNTDIDTQYF.

The chain carries TRBV6-6 and TRBJ1-2, with 8 bases lining up with TRBD1. Germline CDR1 is MNHNY and CDR2 is SVGAGI (reference sequence). The trim removed 6 bases at V and 3 bases at J, leaving 12 bases unmatched. The CDR3 is made up of 16 amino acids. The CDR3 coding sequence is TGTGCCAGCAGCGGAGGATCGAACAGGGGGGACTATGGCTACACCTTC. Its protein is CASSGGSNRGDYGYTF.

This chain uses TRBV27 with TRBJ1-5; 7 bases match TRBD1. The CDR3 is 17 residues long. The trim removed 3 bases at V and 6 bases at J, leaving 14 bases unmatched. Germline V CDR1 and CDR2: MNHEY, SMNVEV (reference sequence). As DNA, the CDR3 is TGTGCCAGCAGTTTTCTTAAGGCGGGACAGTCGCGTCAGCCCCAGCATTTT. Translation: CASSFLKAGQSRQPQHF.

The rearrangement links TRBV27 to TRBJ2-7, with 11 bases matching TRBD2. The V segment lost 6 bases and the J segment 2 bases; nucleotides outside the gene matches: 0. The CDR3 extends over 13 amino acids. Germline values: CDR1 MNHEY, CDR2 SMNVEV (reference sequence). CDR3 sequence (DNA): TGTGCCAGCAGACTAGCGGGGGCCTACGAGCAGTACTTC. It specifies CASRLAGAYEQYF.

The chain has TRBV28 and TRBJ1-1; 7 nucleotides align to TRBD1. The CDR3 covers 15 residues. Germline CDR1 reads MDHEN; CDR2 reads SYDVKM. The trim removed 5 bases at V and 7 bases at J, leaving 13 bases unmatched. The DNA for the CDR3 is TGTGCCAGCAGTATCTTAATAGGGCAGGGGGTTGAAGCTTTCTTT. This translates into CASSILIGQGVEAFF.

The chain is built from TRBV6-5 and TRBJ2-7; 10 nucleotides match TRBD2. This CDR3 spans 15 amino acids. Germline values: CDR1 MNHEY, CDR2 SVGAGI. With V trimmed by 0 bases and J by 7 bases, 6 bases remained unmatched. The CDR3 sequence: CASSYSLAGAREQYF. CDR3 DNA: TGTGCCAGCAGTTACTCTCTAGCGGGAGCTCGGGAGCAGTACTTC.

The rearrangement links TRBV28 to TRBJ2-7; 10 nucleotides match TRBD2. With 5 bases clipped from V and 0 bases from J, the junction kept 4 bases outside the gene matches. This CDR3 is 15 amino acids long. The V gene's germline CDR1 is MDHEN and CDR2 SYDVKM. The CDR3 nucleotides read TGTGCCAGCAGTATTAGCGGGAGGCCCTCCTACGAGCAGTACTTC. This gives the protein CASSISGRPSYEQYF.

This chain uses TRBV28 with TRBJ1-4, with 9 bases lining up with TRBD1. The CDR3 has 16 residues. CDR1 and CDR2 (germline): MDHEN, SYDVKM. V shed 5 bases and J 8 bases; nucleotides not matched to a gene: 12. CDR3 sequence: CASSKGDRGNREKLFF. The CDR3 DNA is TGTGCCAGCAGTAAGGGCGACAGGGGGAATAGGGAAAAACTGTTTTTT. Drawing the rest from reference TRBV28 and TRBJ1-4, the complete variable domain is DVKVTQSSRYLVKRTGEKVFLECVQDMDHENMFWYRQDPGLGLRLIYFSYDVKMKEKGDIPEGYSVSREKKERFSLILESASTNQTSMYLCASSKGDRGNREKLFFGSGTQLSVL.

The rearrangement uses TRBV2 and TRBJ2-3, with 11 positions matching TRBD2. This CDR3 is 15 amino acids long. Germline-derived CDR1 and CDR2 are SNHLY and FYNNEI. The V and J ends lost 6 bases and 1 base, in that order; junction bases with no gene match: 3. The CDR3 region is CASRVGLAGTDTQYF. The CDR3 nucleotides are TGTGCCAGCAGGGTGGGACTAGCGGGCACAGATACGCAGTATTTT.

The CDR3 reads CASSRGLAGEPNTGELFF. DNA for the CDR3: TGTGCCAGCAGCAGAGGACTAGCGGGGGAACCGAACACCGGGGAGCTGTTTTTT. The J gene is TRBJ2-2, the V gene TRBV7-2; 13 nucleotides line up with TRBD2. Per the germline V gene, CDR1 is SGHTA and CDR2 is FQGNSA. The CDR3 is made up of 18 amino acids. J was trimmed by 0 bases and V by 5 bases; bases with no gene match: 6.

V gene TRBV5-1 combines with J gene TRBJ1-1; 8 nucleotides line up with TRBD1. The V gene's germline CDR1 is SGHRS and CDR2 YFSETQ. Losses at the gene ends were 3 bases for V and 5 bases for J; bases not matched to a gene: 9. This CDR3 is 15 amino acids long. The CDR3 sequence: CASSSRADRGTEAFF. DNA for the CDR3: TGCGCCAGCAGCTCGAGGGCCGACAGGGGAACTGAAGCTTTCTTT.

The chain links TRBV18 to TRBJ2-2; a weak D match, TRBD1 (5 bases). The V gene lost 3 bases and the J gene lost 1 base, with 6 bases spanning the gap. CDR1 is KGHSH, CDR2 LQKENI, per germline. The CDR3 is 14 amino acids. CDR3 nucleotide sequence: TGTGCCAGCTCACCCACAGGGAACACCGGGGAGCTGTTTTTT. This translates into CASSPTGNTGELFF.

The chain employs TRBV7-2 and TRBJ1-2; 12 positions match TRBD1. There are 15 residues in the CDR3. Germline CDR1 is SGHTA and CDR2 is FQGNSA. The ends lost 5 bases at V and 7 bases at J; junction bases unmatched: 8. The CDR3 nucleotides read TGTGCCAGCAGCCTTAGCGGGACAGGGGGCGCTGGCTACACCTTC. Translated: CASSLSGTGGAGYTF.